A selection of T cell receptor beta chains follows, all from one sample in a study of beta chain features in type 1 diabetes. TCRdb's copy holds only in-frame clones and misses some; the assay was immunoSEQ multiplex PCR. The sample consists of under 25,000 clones, 45% to 50% of them appearing once. The sequenced sample was stem cell memory CD4+ T cells from blood. These receptors were taken from a man younger than 35 in good health. Each CDR3 is given with its conserved first and last residue. The D gene is left open where the match is weak. The listing skips clone size in some rows; elsewhere it reads once, few, many or a size class.

CDR3 length	V gene	clone size	D gene	J gene	CDR3 protein	CDR3 DNA
14	TRBV2	few	TRBD1	TRBJ1-5	CASSTGQGNQPQHF	TGTGCCAGCAGTACCGGACAGGGCAATCAGCCCCAGCATTTT
14	TRBV7-6	-	TRBD1	TRBJ1-6	CASSRDRFNSPLHF	TGTGCCAGCAGCCGGGACAGGTTTAATTCACCCCTCCACTTT
16	TRBV30	-	-	TRBJ1-6	CAWSPAESSYNSPLHF	TGTGCCTGGAGTCCCGCGGAAAGCTCCTATAATTCACCCCTCCACTTT
14	TRBV7-9	-	-	TRBJ1-4	CASSLTATNEKLFF	TGTGCCAGCAGCCTGACAGCAACTAATGAAAAACTGTTTTTT
15	TRBV7-9	few	TRBD1	TRBJ2-5	CASSLAGQAQETQYF	TGTGCCAGCAGCTTAGCGGGACAGGCGCAAGAGACCCAGTACTTC
16	TRBV7-9	-	-	TRBJ2-2	CASSLAGGLGTGELFF	TGTGCCAGCAGCTTAGCCGGCGGGCTGGGCACCGGGGAGCTGTTTTTT
16	TRBV28	-	TRBD1	TRBJ2-2	CASSSQPQGATGELFF	TGTGCCAGCAGTTCTCAACCACAGGGGGCTACCGGGGAGCTGTTTTTT
14	TRBV28	-	TRBD1	TRBJ1-2	CASSSPGGNYGYTF	TGTGCCAGCAGTTCTCCAGGGGGCAACTATGGCTACACCTTC
13	TRBV30	-	-	TRBJ2-2	CAWSSTVSGELFF	TGTGCCTGGAGTTCAACGGTGTCCGGGGAGCTGTTTTTT
14	TRBV25-1	medium-sized	-	TRBJ2-7	CASMRSGSFYEQYF	TGTGCCAGCATGAGGTCGGGTTCCTTCTACGAGCAGTACTTC
14	TRBV5-4	-	TRBD2	TRBJ2-5	CASSRDYAEETQYF	TGTGCCAGCAGCCGGGACTATGCAGAAGAGACCCAGTACTTC
13	TRBV7-9	-	-	TRBJ1-2	CASSLFNARGYTF	TGTGCCAGCAGCTTATTCAATGCGCGCGGCTACACCTTC
14	TRBV19	-	-	TRBJ2-3	CASSLTVASDTQYF	TGTGCCAGTAGTCTGACGGTAGCGTCGGATACGCAGTATTTT
16	TRBV7-9	few	TRBD1	TRBJ2-6	CASSFPGGSGANVLTF	TGTGCCAGCAGCTTCCCAGGGGGCTCTGGGGCCAACGTCCTGACTTTC
15	TRBV28	-	-	TRBJ1-4	CASSPSVATNEKLFF	TGTGCCAGCAGTCCCTCAGTTGCAACTAATGAAAAACTGTTTTTT
13	TRBV6-5	few	-	TRBJ1-2	CASSDLQGYGYTF	TGTGCCAGCAGTGATCTACAGGGCTATGGCTACACCTTC
13	TRBV7-9	-	-	TRBJ1-1	CASSLVEGTEAFF	TGTGCCAGCAGCTTAGTGGAGGGTACTGAAGCTTTCTTT
17	TRBV7-3	-	TRBD2	TRBJ2-1	CASSFDPLLAVYNEQFF	TGTGCCAGCAGCTTCGACCCCTTACTAGCGGTCTACAATGAGCAGTTCTTC
15	TRBV30	-	-	TRBJ2-7	CAWSSGQIYSYGQYF	TGTGCCTGGAGTTCCGGACAGATCTACTCCTACGGGCAGTACTTC
14	TRBV28	-	TRBD2	TRBJ2-7	CASRVSGGGAEQYF	TGTGCCAGCAGGGTTAGCGGGGGGGGTGCGGAGCAGTACTTC
14	TRBV7-2	few	-	TRBJ2-5	CASSLGQYQETQYF	TGTGCCAGCAGCTTGGGCCAGTACCAAGAGACCCAGTACTTC
14	TRBV10-3	-	-	TRBJ2-7	CAISVAGDAYEQYF	TGTGCCATCAGTGTGGCAGGCGATGCCTACGAGCAGTACTTC
13	TRBV19	-	TRBD1	TRBJ2-7	CASTPDRGYEQYF	TGTGCCAGTACTCCGGACAGGGGGTACGAGCAGTACTTC
15	TRBV7-2	few	-	TRBJ2-5	CASSLVVAFQETQYF	TGTGCCAGCAGCTTAGTAGTAGCGTTCCAAGAGACCCAGTACTTC
11	TRBV14	few	-	TRBJ2-1	CASSQSYEQFF	TGTGCCAGCAGCCAAAGCTATGAGCAGTTCTTC
15	TRBV25-1	few	TRBD1	TRBJ2-5	CASSGRQGWEETQYF	TGTGCCAGCAGTGGGAGACAGGGCTGGGAAGAGACCCAGTACTTC
13	TRBV6-5	-	-	TRBJ1-1	CASKGFSGTEAFF	TGTGCCAGCAAGGGGTTTAGTGGCACTGAAGCTTTCTTT
14	TRBV6-6	few	-	TRBJ1-5	CASSKSTANQPQHF	TGTGCCAGCAGCAAATCGACAGCCAATCAGCCCCAGCATTTT
17	TRBV5-1	few	TRBD1	TRBJ1-1	CASSLGQGATANTEAFF	TGCGCCAGCAGCTTGGGACAGGGGGCGACGGCCAACACTGAAGCTTTCTTT
13	TRBV2	-	-	TRBJ2-7	CASKWTLLYEQYF	TGTGCCAGCAAGTGGACTCTGCTCTACGAGCAGTACTTC
15	TRBV5-4	-	TRBD2	TRBJ2-5	CASSLGSGGRETQYF	TGTGCCAGCAGCTTAGGTAGCGGGGGGAGGGAGACCCAGTACTTC
15	TRBV28	few	TRBD2	TRBJ2-1	CASRPQLAGVTEQFF	TGTGCCAGCAGGCCACAACTAGCGGGAGTAACTGAGCAGTTCTTC
15	TRBV11-2	-	-	TRBJ2-7	CASRNVGTSTYEQYF	TGTGCCAGCAGGAATGTGGGGACATCTACCTACGAGCAGTACTTC
12	TRBV29-1	-	TRBD1	TRBJ2-7	CSVTRGPYEQYF	TGCAGCGTCACCAGGGGGCCCTACGAGCAGTACTTC
14	TRBV18	-	-	TRBJ1-1	CASSPSRAGTEAFF	TGTGCCAGCTCACCGTCCAGGGCAGGCACTGAAGCTTTCTTT
13	TRBV7-2	few	-	TRBJ1-1	CASSPQKNTEAFF	TGTGCCAGCAGTCCACAGAAGAACACTGAAGCTTTCTTT
16	TRBV10-3	few	-	TRBJ2-5	CAISESSGAYRETQYF	TGTGCCATCAGTGAGTCGTCAGGGGCCTATCGAGAGACCCAGTACTTC
14	TRBV9	-	-	TRBJ1-4	CASSVGTGIEKLFF	TGTGCCAGCAGCGTAGGAACAGGGATTGAAAAACTGTTTTTT
17	TRBV28	-	TRBD2	TRBJ2-7	CASKVTVGTSESYEQYF	TGTGCCAGCAAGGTCACTGTAGGGACTAGCGAGTCCTACGAGCAGTACTTC
14	TRBV7-2	few	TRBD1	TRBJ1-5	CASSPTGGLQPQHF	TGTGCCAGCAGCCCAACAGGGGGCTTGCAGCCCCAGCATTTT
14	TRBV5-1	few	-	TRBJ1-4	CASSLPGGGEKLFF	TGCGCCAGCAGCCTACCCGGTGGCGGCGAAAAACTGTTTTTT
13	TRBV5-1	-	TRBD1	TRBJ1-2	CASSPGQGYGYTF	TGCGCCAGCAGCCCGGGACAGGGCTATGGCTACACCTTC
18	TRBV11-2	-	-	TRBJ2-7	CASSLVGKSWGFGYEQYF	TGTGCCAGCAGCTTAGTAGGTAAAAGTTGGGGCTTCGGGTACGAGCAGTACTTC
16	TRBV7-2	few	TRBD1	TRBJ2-4	CASSQGQGVPKNIQYF	TGTGCCAGCAGCCAAGGACAGGGAGTACCAAAAAACATTCAGTACTTC
13	TRBV25-1	few	-	TRBJ1-2	CASSEYIHRGYTF	TGTGCCAGCAGTGAATATATCCACCGGGGCTACACCTTC
16	TRBV25-1	few	TRBD2	TRBJ2-3	CASSQGTGGVADTQYF	TGTGCCAGCAGCCAGGGAACGGGGGGGGTGGCAGATACGCAGTATTTT
15	TRBV28	-	-	TRBJ2-7	CASSLYDSGSYEQYF	TGTGCCAGCAGTTTATACGATTCGGGATCCTACGAGCAGTACTTC
16	TRBV2	-	TRBD1	TRBJ1-5	CASSQVGGQIDQPQHF	TGTGCCAGCAGTCAGGTAGGGGGACAGATAGATCAGCCCCAGCATTTT